This T cell receptor beta chain was found in a study of T cells in Graves' hyperthyroidism and ophthalmopathy. Amplification yielded TCR beta CDR3 regions, with RNA transcripts as the source. The HTBI primer set was used in a first-round RT-PCR of the TCR CDR3. TCRdb re-called the multiplex PCR reads through MiXCR, storing one row per CDR3 protein. The sample holds 80,000 to 100,000 distinct CDR3 sequences; 40% are singletons and the top ten take 10%. Whole-study results and caveats: Blood also carried most thyroid clonotypes expanded above 0.001.

In this sample, this clonotype turned up many times. Antigen unknown. Sequences were obtained from peripheral blood or thyroid tissue (not recorded which). This sequence was found in a woman aged 25 to 39 with Graves' hyperthyroidism.

Here the CDR3 DNA reads TGTGCCAGCAGCTTCGGACTTAACACCGGGGAGCTGTTTTTT. As protein: CASSFGLNTGELFF. This chain links TRBV5-6 with TRBJ2-2; tentatively, D is TRBD2 (5 bases). Germline V gene lookup returns CDR1 SGHDT and CDR2 YYEEEE. This CDR3 region has 14 residues. V lost 2 bases and J 2 bases, leaving 7 bases between the germline ends.